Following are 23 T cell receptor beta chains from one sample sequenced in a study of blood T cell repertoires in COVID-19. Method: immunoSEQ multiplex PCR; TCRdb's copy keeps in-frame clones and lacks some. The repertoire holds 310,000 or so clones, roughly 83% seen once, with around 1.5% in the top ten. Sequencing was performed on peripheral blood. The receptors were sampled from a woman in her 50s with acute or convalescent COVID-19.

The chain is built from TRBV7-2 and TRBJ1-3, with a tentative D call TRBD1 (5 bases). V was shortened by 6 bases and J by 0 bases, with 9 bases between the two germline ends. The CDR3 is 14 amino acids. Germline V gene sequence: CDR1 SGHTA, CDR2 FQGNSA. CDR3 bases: TGTGCCAGCAGTCGAGACAGCTCTGGAAACACCATATATTTT. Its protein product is CASSRDSSGNTIYF.

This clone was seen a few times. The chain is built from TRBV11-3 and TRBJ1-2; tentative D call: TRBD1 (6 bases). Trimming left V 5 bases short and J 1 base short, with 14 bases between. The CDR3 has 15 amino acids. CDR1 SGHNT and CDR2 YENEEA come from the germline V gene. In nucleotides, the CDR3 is TGTGCCAGCAGCCATTCTCACAGGGTTAACTATGGCTACACCTTC. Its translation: CASSHSHRVNYGYTF.

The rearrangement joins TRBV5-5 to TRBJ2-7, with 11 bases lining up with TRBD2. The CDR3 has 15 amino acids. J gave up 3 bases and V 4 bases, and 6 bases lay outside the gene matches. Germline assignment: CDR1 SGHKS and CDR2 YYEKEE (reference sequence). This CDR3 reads CASSGGTSGYYEQYF. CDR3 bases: TGTGCCAGCAGCGGTGGGACTAGCGGATACTACGAGCAGTACTTC.

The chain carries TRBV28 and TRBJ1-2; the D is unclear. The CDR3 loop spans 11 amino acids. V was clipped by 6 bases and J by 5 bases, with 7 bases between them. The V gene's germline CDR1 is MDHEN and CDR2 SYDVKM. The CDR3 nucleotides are TGTGCCAGCAGCCCGACTTATGGCTACACCTTC. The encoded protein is CASSPTYGYTF.

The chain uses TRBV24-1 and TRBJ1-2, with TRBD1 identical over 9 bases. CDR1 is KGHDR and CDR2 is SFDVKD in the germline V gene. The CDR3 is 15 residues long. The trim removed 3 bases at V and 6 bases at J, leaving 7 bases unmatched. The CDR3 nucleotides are TGTGCCACCAGTGATCAGAACAGGGGGCCACATGGCTACACCTTC. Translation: CATSDQNRGPHGYTF.

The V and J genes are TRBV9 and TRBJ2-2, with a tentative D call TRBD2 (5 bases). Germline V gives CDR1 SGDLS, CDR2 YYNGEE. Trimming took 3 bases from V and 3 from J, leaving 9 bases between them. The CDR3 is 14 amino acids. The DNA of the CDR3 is TGTGCCAGCAGCGGCGGGCCGCACACCGGGGAGCTGTTTTTT. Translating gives CASSGGPHTGELFF.

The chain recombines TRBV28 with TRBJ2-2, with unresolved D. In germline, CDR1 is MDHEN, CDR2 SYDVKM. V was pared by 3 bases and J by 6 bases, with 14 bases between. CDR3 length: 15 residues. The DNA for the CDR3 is TGTGCCAGCAGTTTGAGGAGTTCCTCGGCCGGGGAGCTGTTTTTT. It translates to CASSLRSSSAGELFF.

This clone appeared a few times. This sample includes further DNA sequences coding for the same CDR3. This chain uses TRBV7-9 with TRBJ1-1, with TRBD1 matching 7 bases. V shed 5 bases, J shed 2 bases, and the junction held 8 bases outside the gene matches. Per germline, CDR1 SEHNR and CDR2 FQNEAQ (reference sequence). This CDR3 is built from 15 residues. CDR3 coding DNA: TGTGCCAGCAGCCTGCGACAGGGAGGAAACACTGAAGCTTTCTTT. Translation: CASSLRQGGNTEAFF.

The CDR3 DNA reads as TGTGCCTGGAGTGCACCCCTCAGGGGGTATCAGCCCCAGCATTTT. This sequence encodes CAWSAPLRGYQPQHF. The J gene is TRBJ1-5, the V gene TRBV30, with TRBD1 matching 7 bases. The V and J ends lost 1 base and 5 bases, in that order; junction bases with no gene match: 8. CDR3 size: 15 residues. Per germline, CDR1 GTSNPN and CDR2 SVGIG (reference sequence).

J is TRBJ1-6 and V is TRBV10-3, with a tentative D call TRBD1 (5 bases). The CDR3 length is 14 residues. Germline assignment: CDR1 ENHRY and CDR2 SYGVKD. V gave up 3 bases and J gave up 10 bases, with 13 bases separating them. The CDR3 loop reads CAISEAGLGSPLHF. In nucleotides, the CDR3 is TGTGCCATCAGTGAAGCGGGGCTAGGCTCACCCCTCCACTTT.

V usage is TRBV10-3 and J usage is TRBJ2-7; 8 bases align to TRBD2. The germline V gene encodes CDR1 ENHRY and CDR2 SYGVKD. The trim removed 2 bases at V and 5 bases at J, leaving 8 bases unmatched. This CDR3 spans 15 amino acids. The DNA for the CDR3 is TGTGCCATCAGTGAGGCCAGCGGGAGTATCCACGAGCAGTACTTC. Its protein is CAISEASGSIHEQYF.

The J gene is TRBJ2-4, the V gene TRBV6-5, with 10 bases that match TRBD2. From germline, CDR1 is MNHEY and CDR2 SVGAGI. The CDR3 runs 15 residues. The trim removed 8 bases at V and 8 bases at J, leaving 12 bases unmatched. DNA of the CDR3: TGTGCCAGCGAGGGTAGGACTAGCGGATCAGACATTCAGTACTTC. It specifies CASEGRTSGSDIQYF.

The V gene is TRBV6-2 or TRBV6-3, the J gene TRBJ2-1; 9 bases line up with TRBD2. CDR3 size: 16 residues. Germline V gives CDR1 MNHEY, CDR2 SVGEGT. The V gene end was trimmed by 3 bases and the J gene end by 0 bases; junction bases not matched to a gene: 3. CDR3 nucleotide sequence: TGTGCCAGCAGTTATGGCGGGAGGGTCTCCTACAATGAGCAGTTCTTC. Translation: CASSYGGRVSYNEQFF.

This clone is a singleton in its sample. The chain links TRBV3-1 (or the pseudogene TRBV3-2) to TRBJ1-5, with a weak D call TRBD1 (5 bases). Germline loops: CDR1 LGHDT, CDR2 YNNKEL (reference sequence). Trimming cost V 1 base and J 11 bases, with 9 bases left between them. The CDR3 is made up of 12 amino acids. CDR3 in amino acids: CASSQARGAQHF. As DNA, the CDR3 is TGTGCCAGCAGCCAAGCCCGGGGGGCCCAGCATTTT.

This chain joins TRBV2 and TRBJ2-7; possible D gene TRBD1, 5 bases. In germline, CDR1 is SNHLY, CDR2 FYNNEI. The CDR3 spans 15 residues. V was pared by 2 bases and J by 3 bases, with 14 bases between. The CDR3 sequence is CASSESDSTIYEQYF. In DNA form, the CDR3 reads TGTGCCAGCAGTGAATCCGACAGCACCATCTACGAGCAGTACTTC.

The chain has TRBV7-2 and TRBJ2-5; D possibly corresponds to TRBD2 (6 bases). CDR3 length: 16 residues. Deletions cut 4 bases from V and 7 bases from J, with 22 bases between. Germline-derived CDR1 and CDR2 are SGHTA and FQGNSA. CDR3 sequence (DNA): TGTGCCAGCAGCTCCCCCGAGATTTGGGCGGGGAGGACCCAGTACTTC. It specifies CASSSPEIWAGRTQYF.

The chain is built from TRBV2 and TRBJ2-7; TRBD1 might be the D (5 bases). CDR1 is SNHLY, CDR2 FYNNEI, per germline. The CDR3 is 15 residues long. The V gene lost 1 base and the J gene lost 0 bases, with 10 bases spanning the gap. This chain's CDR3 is CASSEGRQRSYEQYF. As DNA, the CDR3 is TGTGCCAGCAGTGAAGGCAGACAGCGCTCCTACGAGCAGTACTTC. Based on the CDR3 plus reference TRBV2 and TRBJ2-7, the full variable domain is EPEVTQTPSHQVTQMGQEVILRCVPISNHLYFYWYRQILGQKVEFLVSFYNNEISEKSEIFDDQFSVERPDGSNFTLKIRSTKLEDSAMYFCASSEGRQRSYEQYFGPGTRLTVT.

The CDR3 DNA sequence: TGTGCCAGCCGGGACAGACGCACAGATACGCAGTATTTT. Translation gives CASRDRRTDTQYF. The chain employs TRBV27 and TRBJ2-3, with 7 bases lining up with TRBD1. V shed 8 bases and J 1 base; nucleotides not matched to a gene: 3. CDR1 is MNHEY, CDR2 SMNVEV, per germline (reference sequence). This CDR3 contains 13 residues.

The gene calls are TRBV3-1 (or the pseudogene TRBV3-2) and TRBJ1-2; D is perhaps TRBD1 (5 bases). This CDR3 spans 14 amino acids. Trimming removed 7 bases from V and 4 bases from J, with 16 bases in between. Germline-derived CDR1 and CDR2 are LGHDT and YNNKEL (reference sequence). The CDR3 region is CASKREGNAYGYTF. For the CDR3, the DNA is TGTGCCAGCAAGAGGGAGGGGAATGCCTATGGCTACACCTTC.

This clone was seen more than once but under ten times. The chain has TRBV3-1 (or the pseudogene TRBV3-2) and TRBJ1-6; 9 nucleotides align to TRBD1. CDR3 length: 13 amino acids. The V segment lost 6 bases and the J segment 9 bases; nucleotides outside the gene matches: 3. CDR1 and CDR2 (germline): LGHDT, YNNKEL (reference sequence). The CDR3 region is CASRRDRASPLHF. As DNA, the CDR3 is TGTGCCAGCAGGAGGGACAGGGCTTCACCCCTCCACTTT.

CDR3 amino acids: CASSFGGSGTDTQYF. The CDR3 DNA follows: TGCGCCAGCAGCTTCGGCGGGAGTGGGACAGATACGCAGTATTTT. This rearrangement joins TRBV5-1 to TRBJ2-3, with 7 bases fitting TRBD2. This CDR3 has 15 residues. V was pared by 2 bases and J by 3 bases, with 6 bases of the junction left unmatched. Germline CDR1 is SGHRS and CDR2 is YFSETQ.

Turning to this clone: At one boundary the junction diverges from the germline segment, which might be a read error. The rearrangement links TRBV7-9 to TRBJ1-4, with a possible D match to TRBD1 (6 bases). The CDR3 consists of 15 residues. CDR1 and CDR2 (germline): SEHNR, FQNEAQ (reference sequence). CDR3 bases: TGTGCCAGCAGCTTAGTTGACTCTCGGGACAACGGACCAGTTTTT. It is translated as CASSLVDSRDNGPVF. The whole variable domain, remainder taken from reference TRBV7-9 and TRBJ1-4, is DTGVSQNPRHKITKRGQNVTFRCDPISEHNRLYWYRQTLGQGPEFLTYFQNEAQLEKSRLLSDRFSAERPKGSFSTLEIQRTEQGDSAMYLCASSLVDSRDNGPVFGSGTQLSVL.

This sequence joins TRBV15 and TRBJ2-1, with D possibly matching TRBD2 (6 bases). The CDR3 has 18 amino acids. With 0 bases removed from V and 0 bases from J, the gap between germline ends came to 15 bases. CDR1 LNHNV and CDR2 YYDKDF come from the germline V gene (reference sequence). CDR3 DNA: TGTGCCACCAGCAGAGACTCTAGGGCGGGGAGCTCCTACAATGAGCAGTTCTTC. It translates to CATSRDSRAGSSYNEQFF.